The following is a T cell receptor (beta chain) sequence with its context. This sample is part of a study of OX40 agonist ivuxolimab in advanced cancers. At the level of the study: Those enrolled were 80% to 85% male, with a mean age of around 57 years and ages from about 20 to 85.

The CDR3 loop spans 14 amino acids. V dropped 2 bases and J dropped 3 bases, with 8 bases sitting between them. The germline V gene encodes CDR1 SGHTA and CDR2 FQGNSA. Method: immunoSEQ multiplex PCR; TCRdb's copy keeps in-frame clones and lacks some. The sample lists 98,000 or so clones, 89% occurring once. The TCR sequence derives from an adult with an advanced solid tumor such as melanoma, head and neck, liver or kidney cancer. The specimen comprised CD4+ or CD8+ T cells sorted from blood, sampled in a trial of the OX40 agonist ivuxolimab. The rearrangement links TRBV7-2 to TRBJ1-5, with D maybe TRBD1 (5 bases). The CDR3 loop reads CASSLTGLNQPQHF. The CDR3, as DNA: TGTGCCAGCAGCTTAACAGGCCTCAATCAGCCCCAGCATTTT.